The next 27 T cell receptor beta chains were all read from a single sample in a study of T-cell memory formation after mild COVID-19. Each CDR3 protein is one row after TCRdb ran MiXCR on the 5' RACE reads. Of almost 350,000 distinct CDR3 sequences listed, about 20% are singletons. The sample taken for sequencing was PBMCs or a T cell subset sorted from them (not recorded which). These receptors originate from a man between 18 and 35 years old who had mild COVID-19 (a few samples of this study predate the infection). Cell type and time point are not known.

The J gene is TRBJ1-4, the V gene TRBV7-9; a possible D gene is TRBD1 (5 bases). This CDR3 comprises 16 residues. CDR1 and CDR2 (germline): SEHNR, FQNEAQ (reference sequence). Trimming removed 5 bases at V and 8 bases at J, with 21 bases between. The CDR3 nucleotides are TGTGCCAGCAGCCCAACCGACGGGACCGCGAAGGAAAAACTGTTTTTT. This gives the protein CASSPTDGTAKEKLFF.

This clonotype has ten or more counts. This chain joins TRBV6-5 and TRBJ2-3, with TRBD1 matching 10 bases. The length of the CDR3 is 17 residues. V shed 5 bases and J 4 bases; nucleotides not matched to a gene: 12. In germline, CDR1 is MNHEY, CDR2 SVGAGI. Here the CDR3 reads CASSPQLTGGSPDTQYF. The CDR3 DNA follows: TGTGCCAGCAGTCCCCAGTTGACAGGGGGCAGTCCAGATACGCAGTATTTT.

This clonotype was picked up many times. The rearrangement joins TRBV7-3 to TRBJ2-3; perhaps TRBD2 as D (5 bases). The germline V gene has CDR1 SGHTA and CDR2 FQGTGA. Trimming cost V 1 base and J 1 base, with 6 bases left between them. The CDR3 runs to 14 residues. The CDR3 protein is CASSLIGGTDTQYF. CDR3 nucleotide sequence: TGTGCCAGCAGCTTAATCGGGGGCACAGATACGCAGTATTTT.

Here the CDR3 reads CASSWQRSTDTQYF. In DNA, the CDR3 is TGTGCCAGCAGCTGGCAGAGAAGCACAGATACGCAGTATTTT. This chain joins TRBV7-8 and TRBJ2-3; D is undetermined. The CDR3 runs to 14 residues. The ends were cut back, 4 bases at V and 0 bases at J, with 8 bases in the middle. CDR1 and CDR2 from the germline V gene are SGHVS and FQNEAQ.

This clonotype was found once. The chain uses TRBV14 and TRBJ2-2; D is uncertain. Looked up from germline, CDR1 is SGHDN and CDR2 is FVKESK. CDR3 length equals 12 residues. V was trimmed by 5 bases and J by 6 bases, leaving 7 bases between them. The CDR3 protein is CASSWSAGELFF. CDR3 nucleotides: TGTGCCAGCAGCTGGTCCGCCGGGGAGCTGTTTTTT. Full variable domain (missing parts from reference TRBV14 and TRBJ2-2): EAGVTQFPSHSVIEKGQTVTLRCDPISGHDNLYWYRRVMGKEIKFLLHFVKESKQDESGMPNNRFLAERTGGTYSTLKVQPAELEDSGVYFCASSWSAGELFFGEGSRLTVL.

The chain has TRBV7-2 and TRBJ2-3; 10 positions match TRBD2. V gave up 7 bases and J gave up 4 bases; unmatched junction bases: 5. The CDR3 extends over 14 amino acids. The V gene's germline CDR1 is SGHTA and CDR2 FQGNSA. CDR3 coding DNA: TGTGCCAGCATGACTAGCGGGCTTCCAGATACGCAGTATTTT. Protein sequence: CASMTSGLPDTQYF.

The table lists this clonotype with a few counts. V gene TRBV7-9 combines with J gene TRBJ1-4, with 8 positions matching TRBD1. The ends lost 3 bases at V and 5 bases at J; junction bases unmatched: 5. The CDR3 has 15 amino acids. Germline CDR1 is SEHNR and CDR2 is FQNEAQ (reference sequence). DNA of the CDR3: TGTGCCAGCAGCTTCCCCAGGGGGCAGAATGAAAAACTGTTTTTT. The encoded protein is CASSFPRGQNEKLFF.

The V and J genes are TRBV20-1 and TRBJ2-2; TRBD1 matches at 8 bases. CDR3 length equals 15 residues. Unmatched junction bases numbered 8, after V lost 5 bases and J lost 3 bases. Germline V gene sequence: CDR1 DFQATT, CDR2 SNEGSKA (reference sequence). CDR3 nucleotides: TGCAGTGCTGGGAAGACAGGGGATGACACCGGGGAGCTGTTTTTT. Translated: CSAGKTGDDTGELFF.

The table lists this clonotype with a few counts. The rearrangement links TRBV11-2 to TRBJ2-7; 7 bases match TRBD1. CDR3 length: 14 residues. Germline trimming cut 5 bases from V and 3 bases from J; bases unmatched to any gene: 7. Germline lookup yields CDR1 SGHAT and CDR2 FQNNGV. The CDR3 sequence is CASSNWDSGYEQYV. The CDR3 DNA is TGTGCCAGCAGCAACTGGGACAGCGGCTACGAGCAGTACGTC.

A few counts support this clonotype. This sequence joins TRBV7-8 and TRBJ2-7; D is ambiguous. Trimming removed 0 bases from V and 2 bases from J, with 8 bases in between. CDR3 length: 14 amino acids. Germline V lookup: CDR1 SGHVS, CDR2 FQNEAQ. CDR3 residues: CASSLAPGPYEQYV. DNA of the CDR3: TGTGCCAGCAGCTTAGCGCCGGGTCCCTACGAGCAGTACGTC.

This clonotype has a handful of counts. This chain uses TRBV12-3 or TRBV12-4 with TRBJ2-2; weak D call: TRBD2 (6 bases). V was shortened by 5 bases and J by 7 bases, with 17 bases between the two germline ends. The length of the CDR3 is 15 residues. Written as DNA, the CDR3 is TGTGCCAGCAGTCAAAGCGGGTGGGGAGGCGGGGAGCTGTTTTTT. It encodes CASSQSGWGGGELFF.

In its sample, this clonotype was seen a few times. Compared with germline, one end of the junction differs, possibly owing to a read error. The genes are TRBV23-1 and TRBJ2-1, with 8 bases fitting TRBD1. TRBV23-1 is an ORF, with its function uncertain. The CDR3 has 12 residues. This CDR3 reads CASSHPDRAVAF. The CDR3 DNA sequence: TGCGCCAGCAGCCACCCGGACAGGGCGGTAGCCTTC.

V usage is TRBV12-3 or TRBV12-4 and J usage is TRBJ1-1, with D maybe TRBD1 (5 bases). This CDR3 is 14 amino acids long. The V end lost 6 bases, the J end lost 1 base, and 12 bases lay between the germline ends. DNA of the CDR3: TGTGCCAGCAGCCTTACGGGACCGAACACTGAAGCTTTCTTT. As protein: CASSLTGPNTEAFF.

CDR3 protein: CASSLLSGHTIANYGYTF. In DNA form, the CDR3 reads TGTGCCAGCAGCCTCTTATCCGGACACACTATAGCTAACTATGGCTACACCTTC. This chain uses TRBV7-9 with TRBJ1-2; D is perhaps TRBD1 (5 bases). Trimming stripped 5 bases from V and 0 bases from J, with 22 bases between. The CDR3 totals 18 residues. From germline, CDR1 is SEHNR and CDR2 FQNEAQ (reference sequence).

This clonotype was recorded many times. The V gene is TRBV5-1, the J gene TRBJ1-1; tentative D call: TRBD1 (5 bases). The V gene lost 0 bases and the J gene lost 1 base, with 10 bases spanning the gap. CDR1 is SGHRS and CDR2 is YFSETQ in the germline V gene. The CDR3 loop spans 15 amino acids. The CDR3 region has the DNA TGCGCCAGCAGCTTGGAGCCGGGGGGGAACACTGAAGCTTTCTTT. Its translation: CASSLEPGGNTEAFF.

This clonotype was observed a handful of times. The J gene is TRBJ2-7, the V gene TRBV30; 7 bases match TRBD1. Germline CDR1 reads GTSNPN; CDR2 reads SVGIG (reference sequence). This CDR3 has 15 amino acids. Germline trimming cut 1 base from V and 1 base from J; bases unmatched to any gene: 7. The CDR3 DNA is TGTGCCTGGAGTGCCGGGACAGCCGAGTCCTACGAGCAGTACTTC. Amino acids: CAWSAGTAESYEQYF.

This clonotype was found a few times. V and J are TRBV10-3 and TRBJ1-3; D unresolved. Germline V CDR1 and CDR2: ENHRY, SYGVKD. There are 15 residues in the CDR3. Between the trimmed V and J ends, which lost 8 bases and 2 bases, there was a span of 16 bases. CDR3 DNA sequence: TGTGCCATCTTTGAGGCGACAATGACTGGAAACACCATATATTTT. Its protein product is CAIFEATMTGNTIYF.

This chain joins TRBV27 and TRBJ2-7; perhaps TRBD1 as D (5 bases). Germline CDR1 reads MNHEY; CDR2 reads SMNVEV (reference sequence). Trimming cost V 2 bases and J 3 bases, with 8 bases left between them. There are 13 residues in the CDR3. The CDR3 nucleotides read TGTGCCAGCAGTTTAATGCAGGGCTACGAGCAGTACGTC. Translation gives CASSLMQGYEQYV.

This rearrangement joins TRBV30 to TRBJ1-5; no definite D call. CDR3 length equals 16 residues. Trimming took off 5 bases at V and 3 bases at J, with 20 bases between the two ends. CDR1 is GTSNPN, CDR2 SVGIG, per germline (reference sequence). CDR3 sequence (DNA): TGTGCCTGGGGTATGCGAGGTGCAGCGATCAATCAGCCCCAGCATTTT. Its translation is CAWGMRGAAINQPQHF.

This clonotype has only a few counts. J is TRBJ2-1 and V is TRBV12-3 or TRBV12-4; 9 nucleotides agree with TRBD1. Germline trimming cut 6 bases from V and 5 bases from J; bases unmatched to any gene: 14. The CDR3 loop spans 17 amino acids. CDR3 sequence reads: CASRPTAGTGRNNEQFF. In nucleotides, the CDR3 is TGTGCCAGCAGACCCACTGCCGGGACAGGGAGGAACAATGAGCAGTTCTTC.

The chain joins TRBV19 to TRBJ2-6; D unresolved. The CDR3 runs 14 residues. CDR1 and CDR2 (germline): LNHDA, SQIVND (reference sequence). V lost 7 bases and J lost 0, with 7 bases in between. CDR3 sequence reads: CASNPPSGANVLTF. The CDR3 DNA reads TGTGCCAGTAATCCCCCCTCTGGGGCCAACGTCCTGACTTTC. Based on the CDR3 plus reference TRBV19 and TRBJ2-6, the full variable domain is DGGITQSPKYLFRKEGQNVTLSCEQNLNHDAMYWYRQDPGQGLRLIYYSQIVNDFQKGDIAEGYSVSREKKESFPLTVTSAQKNPTAFYLCASNPPSGANVLTFGAGSRLTVL.

The rearrangement uses TRBV19 and TRBJ2-2, with D possibly being TRBD1 (5 bases). V was pared by 7 bases and J by 10 bases, with 16 bases between. Germline V gives CDR1 LNHDA, CDR2 SQIVND (reference sequence). The CDR3 is 13 amino acids. The chain's CDR3 is CASNQGLAVELFF. CDR3 in DNA: TGTGCCAGTAATCAGGGTTTAGCCGTGGAGCTGTTTTTT.

This clonotype appeared a few times. The V call is TRBV6-6, the J call TRBJ2-2; D is undetermined. V dropped 6 bases and J dropped 6 bases, with 14 bases sitting between them. This CDR3 has 14 residues. CDR1 and CDR2 from the germline V gene are MNHNY and SVGAGI (reference sequence). CDR3 sequence: CASSSSLLAGELFF. The CDR3 nucleotides are TGTGCCAGCAGCTCTTCCTTGCTTGCCGGGGAGCTGTTTTTT.

This sequence joins TRBV11-2 and TRBJ1-6; D remains ambiguous. CDR1 is SGHAT, CDR2 FQNNGV, per germline. Trimming shortened V by 5 bases and J by 8 bases, and 19 bases separated the two germline ends. The CDR3 spans 16 residues. CDR3 coding DNA: TGTGCCAGCAGCCACACCTATAACAGAAATCATTCACCCCTCCACTTT. This translates into CASSHTYNRNHSPLHF.

This clonotype was seen a handful of times. The rearrangement joins TRBV6-2 or TRBV6-3 to TRBJ2-7, with 12 nucleotides matching TRBD2. Germline lookup yields CDR1 MNHEY and CDR2 SVGEGT. The CDR3 spans 14 residues. The J segment lost 6 bases and the V segment lost 4 bases, leaving 4 bases of the junction unmatched. The chain's CDR3 is CASSLPGLAGEQYF. The CDR3, as DNA: TGTGCCAGCAGTTTACCGGGACTAGCGGGCGAGCAGTACTTC.

The genes are TRBV10-3 and TRBJ2-5; the D gene is possibly TRBD1 (5 bases). CDR3 length: 14 residues. Looked up from germline, CDR1 is ENHRY and CDR2 is SYGVKD. The V end was cut by 3 bases, the J end by 7 bases, with 15 bases between. The CDR3 sequence: CAISDQGQQGTQYF. CDR3 nucleotide sequence: TGTGCCATCAGTGATCAAGGGCAGCAGGGGACCCAGTACTTC.

The table lists this clonotype with a count of one. This rearrangement joins TRBV29-1 to TRBJ2-3, with D possibly matching TRBD2 (6 bases). Per germline, CDR1 SQVTM and CDR2 ANQGSEA. The CDR3 sequence is 13 residues long. The V and J ends lost 3 bases and 3 bases respectively, with 10 bases between them. For the CDR3, the DNA is TGCAGCGTTGACGACAGCGGGACAGATACGCAGTATTTT. Translation gives CSVDDSGTDTQYF.